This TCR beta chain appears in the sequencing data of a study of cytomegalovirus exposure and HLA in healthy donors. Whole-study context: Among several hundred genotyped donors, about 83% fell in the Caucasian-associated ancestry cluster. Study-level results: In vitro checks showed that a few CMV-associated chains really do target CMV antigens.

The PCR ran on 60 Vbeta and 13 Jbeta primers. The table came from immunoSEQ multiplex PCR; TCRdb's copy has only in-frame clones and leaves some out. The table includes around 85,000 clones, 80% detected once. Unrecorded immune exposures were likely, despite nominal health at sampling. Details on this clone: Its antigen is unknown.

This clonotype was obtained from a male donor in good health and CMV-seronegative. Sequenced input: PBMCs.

The CDR3: CASSLQAQYEKLFF. As DNA, the CDR3 is TGCGCCAGCAGTTTACAGGCACAGTATGAAAAACTGTTTTTT. The V call is TRBV23-1, the J call TRBJ1-4; tentatively, D is TRBD1 (5 bases). TRBV23-1 is assigned to the ORF class and has an uncertain function. Trimming removed 5 bases from V and 6 bases from J, with 13 bases in between. The CDR3 covers 14 residues.